The sequence of this T cell receptor (beta chain) was determined in a study of blood T cell repertoires in COVID-19. CDR1 and CDR2 from the germline V gene are SGHTA and FQGTGA. The CDR3 length is 15 residues. The V and J ends lost 5 bases and 4 bases, in that order; junction bases with no gene match: 6. Profiling relied on immunoSEQ multiplex PCR, and the TCRdb table lists in-frame clones only, not all of them. The sample lists about 97,000 clones, 80% to 90% seen once, with less than 20% in the top ten. The receptor was derived from a human donor in a cohort sampled during active COVID-19. The specimen was peripheral blood. The chain joins TRBV7-3 to TRBJ1-2, with 11 bases identical to TRBD1. CDR3 sequence (DNA): TGTGCCAGCAGCCCCGGGACAGGGGGTGCCTATGGCTACACCTTC. It is translated as CASSPGTGGAYGYTF.